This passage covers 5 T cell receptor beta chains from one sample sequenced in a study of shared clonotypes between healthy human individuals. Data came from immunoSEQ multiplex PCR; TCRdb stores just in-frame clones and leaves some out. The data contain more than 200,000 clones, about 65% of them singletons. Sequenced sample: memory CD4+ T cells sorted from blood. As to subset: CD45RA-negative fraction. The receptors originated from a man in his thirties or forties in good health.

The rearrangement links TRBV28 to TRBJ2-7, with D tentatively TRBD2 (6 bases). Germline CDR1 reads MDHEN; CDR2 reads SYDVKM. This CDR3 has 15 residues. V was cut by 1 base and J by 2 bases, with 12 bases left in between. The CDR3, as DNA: TGTGCCAGCAGTTTATTGGGATCGGGAGCCTACGAGCAGTACTTC. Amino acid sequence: CASSLLGSGAYEQYF.

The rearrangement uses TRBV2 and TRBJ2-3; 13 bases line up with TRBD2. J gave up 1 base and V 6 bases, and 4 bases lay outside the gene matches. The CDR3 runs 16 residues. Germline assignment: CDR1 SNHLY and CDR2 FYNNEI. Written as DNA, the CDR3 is TGTGCCAGCAGGAGACTAGCGGGAGGAGGCACAGATACGCAGTATTTT. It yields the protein CASRRLAGGGTDTQYF.

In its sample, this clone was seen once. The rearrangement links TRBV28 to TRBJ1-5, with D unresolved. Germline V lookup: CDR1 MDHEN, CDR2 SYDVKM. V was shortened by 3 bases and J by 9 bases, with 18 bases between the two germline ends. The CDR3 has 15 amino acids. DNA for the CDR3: TGTGCCAGCAGTTTCTTGGCATCCCAGGCATCGCCCCAGCATTTT. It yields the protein CASSFLASQASPQHF. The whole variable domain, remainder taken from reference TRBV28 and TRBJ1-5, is DVKVTQSSRYLVKRTGEKVFLECVQDMDHENMFWYRQDPGLGLRLIYFSYDVKMKEKGDIPEGYSVSREKKERFSLILESASTNQTSMYLCASSFLASQASPQHFGDGTRLSIL.

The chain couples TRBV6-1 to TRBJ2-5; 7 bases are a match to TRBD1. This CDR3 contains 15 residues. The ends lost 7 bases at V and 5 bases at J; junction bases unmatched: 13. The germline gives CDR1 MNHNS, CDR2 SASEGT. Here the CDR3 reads CASNLDRGRRETQYF. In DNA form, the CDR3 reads TGTGCCAGCAACCTGGATAGGGGGCGCAGGGAGACCCAGTACTTC.

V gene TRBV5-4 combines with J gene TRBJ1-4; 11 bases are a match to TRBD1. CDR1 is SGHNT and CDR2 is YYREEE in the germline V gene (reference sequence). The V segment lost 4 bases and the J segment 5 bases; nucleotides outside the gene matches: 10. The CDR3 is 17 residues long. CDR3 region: CASSQGPGQGENEKLFF. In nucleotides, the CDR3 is TGTGCCAGCAGCCAAGGCCCGGGACAGGGGGAAAATGAAAAACTGTTTTTT.